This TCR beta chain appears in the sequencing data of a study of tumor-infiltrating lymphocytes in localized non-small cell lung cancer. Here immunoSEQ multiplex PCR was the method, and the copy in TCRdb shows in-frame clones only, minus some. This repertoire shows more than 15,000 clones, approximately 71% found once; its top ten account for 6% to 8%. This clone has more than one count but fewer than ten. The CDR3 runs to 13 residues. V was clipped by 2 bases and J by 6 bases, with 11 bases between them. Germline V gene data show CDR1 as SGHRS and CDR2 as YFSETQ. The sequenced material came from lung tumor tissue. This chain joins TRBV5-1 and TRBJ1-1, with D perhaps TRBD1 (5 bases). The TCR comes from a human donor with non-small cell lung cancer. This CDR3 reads CASSFGGFAEAFF. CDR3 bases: TGCGCCAGCAGCTTCGGGGGATTCGCTGAAGCTTTCTTT.